This T cell receptor (beta chain) was retrieved from a study of shared T cell receptors in the human thymus. The method was immunoSEQ multiplex PCR; TCRdb's version includes in-frame clones alone and lacks a portion of them. The sample includes roughly 500,000 clones, roughly 74% of them seen just once. The CDR3 totals 13 residues. With 2 bases removed from V and 5 bases from J, the gap between germline ends came to 6 bases. Looked up from germline, CDR1 is SGHVS and CDR2 is FNYEAQ. These sequences were also reported in another study, on human thymus T cells. This second study notes: The donors were infants in Finland with congenital heart defects, otherwise immunologically healthy.

This TCR was recovered from a boy in the first two years of life with a congenital heart defect. Sequencing was carried out using thymocytes. The chain recombines TRBV7-6 with TRBJ1-4, with D perhaps matching TRBD1 (5 bases). The CDR3 spells CASSLKGNEKLFF. CDR3 in DNA: TGTGCCAGCAGCTTAAAGGGGAATGAAAAACTGTTTTTT.